This T cell receptor (beta chain) was sequenced in a study of blood T cell repertoires in COVID-19. About the research overall: Acute-phase and convalescent COVID-19 samples originated in the United States, Italy and Spain. PBMCs, B-cell-depleted T cells, or T cells were the source of the cDNA or gDNA that made up the material.

Germline V lookup: CDR1 MNHEY, CDR2 SVGAGI. There are 15 residues in the CDR3. Trimming pared 2 bases from V and 8 bases from J, leaving 16 bases between. Donors were grouped by their self-reported clinical history. Before being deemed recovered, Cohort 3 donors had two negative PCRs, clearance, or symptom resolution. TCRdb's copy holds only in-frame clones and misses some; the assay was immunoSEQ multiplex PCR. In the table there are 250,000 to 300,000 clones, 70% to 90% of which are singletons. Sequenced: PBMCs or T cells enriched from blood (not recorded which). The chain uses TRBV6-5 and TRBJ2-1; D might be TRBD2 (6 bases). The receptor was derived from a woman aged 50 to 60 who had recovered from COVID-19. The CDR3 bases are TGTGCCAGCAGTTACATCGGGAGTGCGGGCGATGAGCAGTTCTTC. It translates to CASSYIGSAGDEQFF.